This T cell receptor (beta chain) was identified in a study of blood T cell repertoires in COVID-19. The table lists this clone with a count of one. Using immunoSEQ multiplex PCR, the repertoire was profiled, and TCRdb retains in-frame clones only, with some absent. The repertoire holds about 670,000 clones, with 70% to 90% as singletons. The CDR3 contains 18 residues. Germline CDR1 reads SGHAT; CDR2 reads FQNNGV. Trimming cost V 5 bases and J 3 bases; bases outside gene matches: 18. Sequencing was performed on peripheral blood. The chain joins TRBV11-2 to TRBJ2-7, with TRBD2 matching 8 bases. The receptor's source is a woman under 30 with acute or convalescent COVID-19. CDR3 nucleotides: TGTGCCAGCAGCCCTTTAAGCGGGGGACTAAGAGGGGACTACGAGCAGTACTTC. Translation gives CASSPLSGGLRGDYEQYF. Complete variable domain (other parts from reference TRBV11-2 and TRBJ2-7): EAGVAQSPRYKIIEKRQSVAFWCNPISGHATLYWYQQILGQGPKLLIQFQNNGVVDDSQLPKDRFSAERLKGVDSTLKIQPAKLEDSAVYLCASSPLSGGLRGDYEQYFGPGTRLTVT.